The following is a T cell receptor beta chain sequence with its context. Its binding antigen is unknown. Qualities for individual bases were not recorded, and no much larger clone is one base off. Explained via the paper, the time point label denotes: cycle 1 day 1 (C1D1), immediately before nivolumab initiation. Every trial patient had relapsed after autologous stem cell transplantation, and cohorts A, B and C differed in prior brentuximab vedotin exposure. Using a Miltenyi CD4+ T cell isolation kit, CD4+ T cells were purified from thawed PBMCs through magnetic negative selection. The trial cohort comprised more than 55 patients with relapsed/refractory classical Hodgkin lymphoma whose best overall responses were complete response, partial response or progressive disease. Single-agent nivolumab was administered to trial patients in the multi-cohort phase II CheckMate 205 trial. An independent review committee assessed best overall response using the 2007 International Working Group response criteria. Trial PBMCs were collected just before the start of nivolumab (C1D1) and during therapy at cycle 2 day 1 and cycle 4 day 1. Peripheral blood was collected in 8 mL Vacutainer Cell Preparation Tubes, from which PBMCs were isolated by centrifugation and then cryopreserved. Purified CD4+ and CD8+ fractions were prepared only for cases in which an additional PBMC sample was available. On LS columns in a quadroMACS separator, the magnetically labelled cells were depleted, and the flow-through was collected as the purified fraction.

The data stem from a study of PD-1 blockade in classical Hodgkin lymphoma (dated by TCRdb to the early 2020s). About the study as a whole: Nivolumab dosing was 3 mg/kg intravenously every 2 weeks, continuing until either disease progression or unacceptable toxicity. To define a peripheral blood immune signature of response to PD-1 blockade in classical Hodgkin lymphoma, the study combined TCR beta sequencing with CyTOF.

Genomic DNA was isolated using the Qiagen DNeasy kit from unsorted PBMCs as well as from negatively selected CD4+ and CD8+ fractions. TCR beta CDR3 regions were amplified by immunoSEQ multiplex PCR using primers annealing to V and J segments. A synthetic immune receptor repertoire was used to minimize amplification bias, and remaining bias was computationally removed after sequencing. As for the original processing: Custom Python scripts were used to quantify repertoire diversity as the Shannon entropy index. The unsorted, CD4+ and CD8+ repertoires were each analyzed separately, with the exception of combined analyses, where CD4+ and CD8+ sequences were merged in silico. A clone counted as expanded when the clone's frequency after treatment rose at least 2-fold relative to C1D1, and clones undetected at baseline were given a pseudocount of 0.5. Singleton clones were defined as clones with 0 or 1 copy at C1D1, and non-singleton clones were defined as clones with 2 or more copies. Clones expanded in unsorted samples were assigned a CD4+, CD8+ or unknown annotation through matching of protein sequences in sorted samples from the same patient. Diversity changes from C1D1 to C4D1 were tested in paired samples using Wilcoxon tests. TCRdb took over this immuneACCESS table, retaining in-frame rearrangements with V and J assigned. Such tables are incomplete; in checked studies, under half of the missing clones stem from an unresolved V gene, and the remainder is unexplained. V and J calls and clone size are as listed in that table; D and trimming were resolved from the DNA. In this sample the table shows about 6,400 clones, nearly 80% of which occur a single time. The leading ten clones occupy roughly 3.4% of the sample.

Results and caveats for the whole study, not just this receptor: Baseline TCR diversity was reported to be lower in newly diagnosed patients than in healthy donors, and even lower in relapsed/refractory patients. A significant rise by C4D1 was seen in CD4+ but not CD8+ TCR diversity (p=0.0027 vs p=0.16), with the rise being most apparent in complete responders (p=0.02). Trial patients achieving complete response had baseline diversity similar to newly diagnosed patients, whereas partial responders and progressors had significantly lower diversity. Only a single clinical trial cohort was studied, and what caused the repertoire differences, possibly disease activity or prior therapy, remained undefined. Lower diversity was seen in patients whose nivolumab began less than 1 year after ASCT, and these patients were left out of later analyses so that immune reconstitution would not confound the results.

Reading from cysteine to phenylalanine, the CDR3 counts 14 amino acids. Only the CDR3 part of the read is kept: 42 bases, read in frame from the first base. V has 5 bases trimmed and J has 1 base trimmed; junction bases matching no gene number 3. The germline V gene supplies CDR1 SGHAT and CDR2 FQNNGV. The receptor comes from a human donor with classical Hodgkin lymphoma. The specimen comprised CD4+ T cells from blood, sampled at baseline. The chain employs TRBV11-2 and TRBJ1-1, with TRBD1 identical over 8 junction bases. The DNA sequence follows: TGTGCCAGCAGCCGGACAGGGCCGAACACTGAAGCTTTCTTT. Its protein reads: CASSRTGPNTEAFF.